These T cell receptor beta chains were read from a single sample in a study of OX40 agonist ivuxolimab in advanced cancers. Only in-frame clones appear in the TCRdb table, and some are missing; sequencing was by immunoSEQ multiplex PCR. This table has tens of thousands of clones, roughly 88% appearing once. The sequencing here drew on CD4+ or CD8+ T cells sorted from blood, taken in a trial of the OX40 agonist ivuxolimab. Every receptor here comes from an adult with an advanced solid tumor such as melanoma, head and neck, liver or kidney cancer. The CDR3 runs from the conserved cysteine through the conserved F or W. Fields, in order: clone size, J gene, V gene, D gene, CDR3 DNA, CDR3 protein. The D gene is left open where the match is weak. Not every row has a clone size; where given, it reads once, few, many or a size class.

abundance: few; j_gene: TRBJ2-7; v_gene: TRBV5-6; d_gene: .; CDR3nt: TGTGCCAGCAGCGGCCTGTCGTCCGGGGCCGAGCAGTACTTC; CDR3aa: CASSGLSSGAEQYF
abundance: .; j_gene: TRBJ2-6; v_gene: TRBV30; d_gene: .; CDR3nt: TGTGCCTGGAGTCGATACGGACTCTCTGGGGCCAACGTCCTGACTTTC; CDR3aa: CAWSRYGLSGANVLTF
abundance: .; j_gene: TRBJ1-4; v_gene: TRBV5-8; d_gene: .; CDR3nt: TGTGCCAGCAGCCCCCGAACAGGGAGTCTCTCCTCAACTAATGAAAAACTGTTTTTT; CDR3aa: CASSPRTGSLSSTNEKLFF
abundance: .; j_gene: TRBJ2-7; v_gene: TRBV5-1; d_gene: TRBD1; CDR3nt: TGCGCCAGCAGCCCCGGACAGGGAAGCGGCGAGCAGTACTTC; CDR3aa: CASSPGQGSGEQYF
abundance: once; j_gene: TRBJ1-2; v_gene: TRBV5-6; d_gene: TRBD1; CDR3nt: TGTGCCAGCAGCTTGCCAGGGACAGGGGGCTACACCTTC; CDR3aa: CASSLPGTGGYTF
abundance: .; j_gene: TRBJ2-3; v_gene: TRBV7-6; d_gene: TRBD2; CDR3nt: TGTGCCAGCAGCTTAGGTAGCGGGGGCACAGATACGCAGTATTTT; CDR3aa: CASSLGSGGTDTQYF
abundance: .; j_gene: TRBJ2-1; v_gene: TRBV13; d_gene: .; CDR3nt: TGTGCCAGCAGCTTAGGGCAGGAGAGGTGGAATGAGCAGTTCTTC; CDR3aa: CASSLGQERWNEQFF
abundance: once; j_gene: TRBJ2-2; v_gene: TRBV5-1; d_gene: .; CDR3nt: TGCGCCAGCAGCTTGGATAACACCGGGGAGCTGTTTTTT; CDR3aa: CASSLDNTGELFF
abundance: .; j_gene: TRBJ1-4; v_gene: TRBV25-1; d_gene: .; CDR3nt: TGTGCCAGCAGTGAATCAACCTTGGGGGGTGAAAAACTGTTTTTT; CDR3aa: CASSESTLGGEKLFF
abundance: .; j_gene: TRBJ1-5; v_gene: TRBV10-2; d_gene: .; CDR3nt: TGCGCCAGCAGTGAGCCGACCGCTGGACTGATTAATCAGCCCCAGCATTTT; CDR3aa: CASSEPTAGLINQPQHF
abundance: .; j_gene: TRBJ2-7; v_gene: TRBV7-2; d_gene: .; CDR3nt: TGTGCCAGCAGCTTAACAGGGTCGGAGGGGCAGTACTTC; CDR3aa: CASSLTGSEGQYF
abundance: .; j_gene: TRBJ1-5; v_gene: TRBV19; d_gene: .; CDR3nt: TGTGCCAGTAGTATAAAAGAGTCCAGGTTTAATCAGCCCCAGCATTTT; CDR3aa: CASSIKESRFNQPQHF
abundance: few; j_gene: TRBJ1-6; v_gene: TRBV25-1; d_gene: TRBD1; CDR3nt: TGTGCCAGCAGTAGTGCCGGGACAGGGAATTCACCCCTCCACTTT; CDR3aa: CASSSAGTGNSPLHF
abundance: .; j_gene: TRBJ1-6; v_gene: TRBV6-1; d_gene: .; CDR3nt: TGTGCCACCTATACTGGAATGGGGTCACCCCTCCACTTT; CDR3aa: CATYTGMGSPLHF
abundance: .; j_gene: TRBJ1-5; v_gene: TRBV10-2; d_gene: TRBD1; CDR3nt: TGCGTAGGGGGACAGAGGACGGCCTATAGCAATCAGCCCCAGCATTTT; CDR3aa: CVGGQRTAYSNQPQHF
abundance: .; j_gene: TRBJ2-5; v_gene: TRBV28; d_gene: TRBD2; CDR3nt: TGTGCCAGCAGTTTGCGACTGCGCGGGGGGGCTCGGGAGACCCAGTACTTC; CDR3aa: CASSLRLRGGARETQYF
abundance: .; j_gene: TRBJ2-7; v_gene: TRBV5-1; d_gene: .; CDR3nt: TGCGCCAGCAGCTTGGACAGGGAAGGGTTGAGGGAGCAGTACTTC; CDR3aa: CASSLDREGLREQYF
abundance: few; j_gene: TRBJ1-3; v_gene: TRBV6-1; d_gene: .; CDR3nt: TGTGCCAGCAGTGGTGGGCGGGGAAGAATAGGAAACACCATATATTTT; CDR3aa: CASSGGRGRIGNTIYF
abundance: .; j_gene: TRBJ1-2; v_gene: TRBV5-4; d_gene: .; CDR3nt: TGTGCCAGCAGCTTGGGAGGGGGGAATGGCTACACCTTC; CDR3aa: CASSLGGGNGYTF
abundance: once; j_gene: TRBJ2-3; v_gene: TRBV18; d_gene: TRBD2; CDR3nt: TGTGCCAGCTCACCACCGTTAGGACTAGCGGGGATTGATACGCAGTATTTT; CDR3aa: CASSPPLGLAGIDTQYF
abundance: .; j_gene: TRBJ2-1; v_gene: TRBV9; d_gene: TRBD1; CDR3nt: TGTGCCAGCAGCCATAGGGGGCCCGAGTACAATGAGCAGTTCTTC; CDR3aa: CASSHRGPEYNEQFF
abundance: .; j_gene: TRBJ1-1; v_gene: TRBV9; d_gene: .; CDR3nt: TGTGCCAGCAGCGTAGGAACAGGCACGATGAACACTGAAGCTTTCTTT; CDR3aa: CASSVGTGTMNTEAFF
abundance: .; j_gene: TRBJ1-2; v_gene: TRBV10-1; d_gene: .; CDR3nt: TGCGCCAGCAGAGGAGGATCAAACTATGGCTACACCTTC; CDR3aa: CASRGGSNYGYTF
abundance: .; j_gene: TRBJ1-3; v_gene: TRBV11-1; d_gene: .; CDR3nt: TGTGCCAGCAGCCACCTGCCGAGGAGCTCTGGAAACACCATATATTTT; CDR3aa: CASSHLPRSSGNTIYF
abundance: .; j_gene: TRBJ2-7; v_gene: TRBV4-1; d_gene: .; CDR3nt: TGCGCCAGCAGCCAAGGGTCGAAAACCTACGAGCAGTACTTC; CDR3aa: CASSQGSKTYEQYF
abundance: .; j_gene: TRBJ2-7; v_gene: TRBV5-1; d_gene: .; CDR3nt: TGCGCCAGCAGCCCCAACAGGGTTGGGTACGAGCAGTACTTC; CDR3aa: CASSPNRVGYEQYF
abundance: medium-sized; j_gene: TRBJ2-7; v_gene: TRBV19; d_gene: .; CDR3nt: TGTGCCAGTAGTTTCATCGGACAAGCCGAGCAGTACTTC; CDR3aa: CASSFIGQAEQYF
abundance: .; j_gene: TRBJ2-3; v_gene: TRBV7-2; d_gene: .; CDR3nt: TGTGCCAGCACCCCCGGGGTCTCCCGTACGCAGTATTTT; CDR3aa: CASTPGVSRTQYF
abundance: .; j_gene: TRBJ1-1; v_gene: TRBV6-6; d_gene: .; CDR3nt: TGTGCCAGCACCCAGATGAGCACTGAAGCTTTCTTT; CDR3aa: CASTQMSTEAFF
abundance: .; j_gene: TRBJ1-5; v_gene: TRBV29-1; d_gene: .; CDR3nt: TGCAGCGTGGGGGGGAACAATCAGCCCCAGCATTTT; CDR3aa: CSVGGNNQPQHF
abundance: .; j_gene: TRBJ1-4; v_gene: TRBV9; d_gene: TRBD1; CDR3nt: TGTGCCAGCAGCCCACGACAGGGACGGGCGGAACTGTTTTTT; CDR3aa: CASSPRQGRAELFF
abundance: .; j_gene: TRBJ2-4; v_gene: TRBV27; d_gene: .; CDR3nt: TGTGCCAGCCGTAACCTAGGGGATCCCAAAAACATTCAGTACTTC; CDR3aa: CASRNLGDPKNIQYF
abundance: .; j_gene: TRBJ1-1; v_gene: TRBV4-3; d_gene: .; CDR3nt: TGCGCCAGCAGCCAAGACGTGGGAAGGAACACTGAAGCTTTCTTT; CDR3aa: CASSQDVGRNTEAFF
abundance: .; j_gene: TRBJ1-1; v_gene: TRBV10-1; d_gene: .; CDR3nt: TGCGCCAGCAGTGTAAGCGGCCTGGGGAACACTGAAGCTTTCTTT; CDR3aa: CASSVSGLGNTEAFF
abundance: .; j_gene: TRBJ1-1; v_gene: TRBV30; d_gene: .; CDR3nt: TGTGCCTGGAGTAAGGGGCCGAACACTGAAGCTTTCTTT; CDR3aa: CAWSKGPNTEAFF
abundance: .; j_gene: TRBJ1-1; v_gene: TRBV11-2; d_gene: .; CDR3nt: TGTGCCAGCAGCCCCTCCACTGAAGCTTTCTTT; CDR3aa: CASSPSTEAFF
abundance: .; j_gene: TRBJ1-2; v_gene: TRBV6-6; d_gene: .; CDR3nt: TGTGCCAGCAGTAGGGGCAACTATGGCTACACCTTC; CDR3aa: CASSRGNYGYTF
abundance: once; j_gene: TRBJ2-3; v_gene: TRBV7-9; d_gene: .; CDR3nt: TGTGCCAGCAGCTCAAGGGGCGGGCCTAGCACAGATACGCAGTATTTT; CDR3aa: CASSSRGGPSTDTQYF
abundance: .; j_gene: TRBJ2-7; v_gene: TRBV27; d_gene: TRBD1; CDR3nt: TGTGCCAGCAGTCTACTGACAGGGCCGTCCCCCTACGAGCAGTACTTC; CDR3aa: CASSLLTGPSPYEQYF
abundance: .; j_gene: TRBJ1-5; v_gene: TRBV10-3; d_gene: TRBD1; CDR3nt: TGTGCCACCGCCAGGGACAGGGAGACTCTTGGCAATCAGCCCCAGCATTTT; CDR3aa: CATARDRETLGNQPQHF
abundance: once; j_gene: TRBJ1-3; v_gene: TRBV20-1; d_gene: .; CDR3nt: TGCAGTGCTTTTCGGGGAAACACCATATATTTT; CDR3aa: CSAFRGNTIYF
abundance: .; j_gene: TRBJ1-2; v_gene: TRBV5-4; d_gene: .; CDR3nt: TGTGCCAGCACTACTGACCAGGGTATTAACTATGGCTACACCTTC; CDR3aa: CASTTDQGINYGYTF
abundance: .; j_gene: TRBJ1-1; v_gene: TRBV9; d_gene: TRBD1; CDR3nt: TGTGCCAGCAGCGGATGGCCGGACAGGGAGGGTCCTGAAGCTTTCTTT; CDR3aa: CASSGWPDREGPEAFF
abundance: .; j_gene: TRBJ1-6; v_gene: TRBV7-9; d_gene: TRBD1; CDR3nt: TGTGCCAGCAGCCCGGACAGGGTAAATTCACCCCTCCACTTT; CDR3aa: CASSPDRVNSPLHF
abundance: .; j_gene: TRBJ2-7; v_gene: TRBV2; d_gene: .; CDR3nt: TGTGCCAGCACCCCTGGGACCCACGGCGAGCAGTACTTC; CDR3aa: CASTPGTHGEQYF
abundance: .; j_gene: TRBJ1-5; v_gene: TRBV14; d_gene: .; CDR3nt: TGTGCCAGCAGCCAAGATCAACAGGGAAAAGAATGCAATCAGCCCCAGCATTTT; CDR3aa: CASSQDQQGKECNQPQHF
abundance: once; j_gene: TRBJ1-5; v_gene: TRBV7-2; d_gene: .; CDR3nt: TGTGCCAGCAGCCCGCGGGGGCCTTATAGCAATCAGCCCCAGCATTTT; CDR3aa: CASSPRGPYSNQPQHF
abundance: .; j_gene: TRBJ1-2; v_gene: TRBV6-1; d_gene: TRBD1; CDR3nt: TGTGCCAGCAGTTCCCCTAGACAGGGGGCTGGCGGCTACACCTTC; CDR3aa: CASSSPRQGAGGYTF
abundance: .; j_gene: TRBJ1-1; v_gene: TRBV5-5; d_gene: .; CDR3nt: TGTGCCAGCAGCTCCCTTTCAGGGAACACTGAAGCTTTCTTT; CDR3aa: CASSSLSGNTEAFF